This T cell receptor beta chain was recorded in a study of post-analysis software for immune sequencing data. This clonotype showed up just once. What it recognizes is unknown. Unique-molecular-identifier-tagged TCR beta cDNA libraries were used. Some 500,000 cDNA molecules were obtained per 1 to 10 million input T cells. TCRdb used MiXCR to reprocess the PCR reads, holding one entry per CDR3 protein. Among 750,000 to 950,000 distinct CDR3 sequences listed, 35% to 55% were seen once. Overall study results and limits: F measure clustering grouped samples strongly by preparation batch. Significantly lower normalized Chao1 diversity was seen in multiple sclerosis patients than in controls.

The sample was blood. The sequence was obtained from a girl between 5 and 17 years old with multiple sclerosis.

The CDR3, as DNA: TGTGCCAGCAGTTCATTCCCAGGCCCAACTAATGAAAAACTGTTTTTT. It encodes CASSSFPGPTNEKLFF. The V call is TRBV12-3 or TRBV12-4, the J call TRBJ1-4; D uncertain. Trimming shortened V by 4 bases and J by 0 bases, and 12 bases separated the two germline ends. This CDR3 spans 16 amino acids.